Below are 23 T cell receptor beta chains sequenced from a single sample in a study of blood T cell repertoires in COVID-19 (dated by TCRdb to the early 2020s). The library was generated by the immunoSEQ multiplex PCR assay. The immuneACCESS repertoire file appears here via TCRdb, limited to in-frame rearrangements. These files lack a portion of the clones; in checked studies, under half of the deficit traces to unresolved V genes, and the cause of the others is not known. This sample lists about 320,000 clones; over 70% were detected once. The top ten constitute 5% of the sample. Material for sequencing was PBMCs or T cells enriched from blood (not recorded which). Receptors were obtained from a young man who had recovered from COVID-19.

The rearrangement links TRBV2 to TRBJ2-3, with 7 bases matching TRBD2. Trimming cost V 0 bases and J 5 bases; bases outside gene matches: 11. Germline lookup yields CDR1 SNHLY and CDR2 FYNNEI. The CDR3 consists of 17 residues. CDR3 residues: CASSEAAGWGEGDTQYF. The CDR3 region has the DNA TGTGCCAGCAGTGAAGCCGCAGGATGGGGGGAGGGAGATACGCAGTATTTT.

CDR3 amino acids: CASSPPKESRGNQPQHF. CDR3 coding DNA: TGTGCCAGCAGCCCCCCCAAAGAAAGCAGGGGCAATCAGCCCCAGCATTTT. The chain combines TRBV13 with TRBJ1-5; tentatively, D is TRBD1 (5 bases). Germline CDR1 PRHDT, CDR2 FYEKMQ (reference sequence). CDR3 size: 17 residues. Between the trimmed V and J ends, which lost 5 bases and 2 bases, there was a span of 19 bases.

The chain has TRBV9 and TRBJ2-1; D is possibly TRBD2 (7 bases). CDR1 and CDR2 (germline): SGDLS, YYNGEE. V lost 0 bases, J lost 4 bases, and 17 bases lay in between. The CDR3 has 17 residues. The CDR3: CASSVVSGGGQYNEQFF. The CDR3 nucleotides read TGTGCCAGCAGCGTAGTTTCAGGCGGGGGACAATACAATGAGCAGTTCTTC. The full variable domain, completed using reference TRBV9 and TRBJ2-1, is DSGVTQTPKHLITATGQRVTLRCSPRSGDLSVYWYQQSLDQGLQFLIQYYNGEERAKGNILERFSAQQFPDLHSELNLSSLELGDSALYFCASSVVSGGGQYNEQFFGPGTRLTVL.

This sequence joins TRBV4-1 and TRBJ1-4; D remains ambiguous. This CDR3 spans 14 amino acids. V was trimmed by 1 base and J by 4 bases, leaving 7 bases between them. Germline V gives CDR1 MGHRA, CDR2 YSYEKL. The CDR3 sequence: CASSQGRVNEKLFF. For the CDR3, the DNA is TGCGCCAGCAGCCAAGGGCGGGTTAATGAAAAACTGTTTTTT.

DNA of the CDR3: TGTGCCAGCAGTTATCCCCTGACTAGCGGGGGGCGTCAAGAGACCCAGTACTTC. Translated, it gives CASSYPLTSGGRQETQYF. V gene TRBV27 combines with J gene TRBJ2-5, with TRBD2 identical over 13 bases. The CDR3 contains 18 residues. The germline gives CDR1 MNHEY, CDR2 SMNVEV (reference sequence). V trimming: 4 bases; J trimming: 2 bases; junction bases outside the gene matches: 10.

This clone was found once. The rearrangement links TRBV28 to TRBJ2-4, with D unclear. V lost 6 bases, J lost 0 bases, and 3 bases lay in between. The germline CDR1 and CDR2 sequences are MDHEN and SYDVKM. The CDR3 is 12 residues long. Here the CDR3 reads CASSIAKNIQYF. The DNA of the CDR3 is TGTGCCAGCAGCATAGCCAAAAACATTCAGTACTTC.

The chain uses TRBV7-8 and TRBJ2-1, with TRBD2 identical over 13 bases. This CDR3 region has 17 residues. Germline V gene lookup returns CDR1 SGHVS and CDR2 FQNEAQ. V trimming: 5 bases; J trimming: 1 base; junction bases outside the gene matches: 5. CDR3 region: CASSPRLAGGSYNEQFF. In DNA form, the CDR3 reads TGTGCCAGCAGCCCTAGACTAGCGGGGGGTTCCTACAATGAGCAGTTCTTC.

This clone has more than one count but fewer than ten. The chain employs TRBV9 and TRBJ1-3, with a possible D match to TRBD1 (6 bases). Germline CDR1 reads SGDLS; CDR2 reads YYNGEE. The V end lost 0 bases, the J end lost 7 bases, and 17 bases lay between the germline ends. This CDR3 region has 16 residues. DNA of the CDR3: TGTGCCAGCAGCGTAGCTCCCGCAGGGGCTACCAACACCATATATTTT. Its translation: CASSVAPAGATNTIYF.

The DNA of the CDR3 is TGTGCCAGCAGTTTCCTCGGACAGGACGAGCAGTACTTC. Amino acids: CASSFLGQDEQYF. The chain joins TRBV27 to TRBJ2-7, with 7 nucleotides matching TRBD1. There are 13 residues in the CDR3. V dropped 3 bases and J dropped 5; count of bases not matched to a gene: 4. Germline values: CDR1 MNHEY, CDR2 SMNVEV (reference sequence).

This sequence joins TRBV5-4 and TRBJ1-2, with 9 bases identical to TRBD1. Germline V gene sequence: CDR1 SGHNT, CDR2 YYREEE (reference sequence). The CDR3 loop spans 17 amino acids. With V trimmed by 4 bases and J by 3 bases, 13 bases remained unmatched. The CDR3 here is CASSPGQGMYGDYGYTF. CDR3 nucleotides: TGTGCCAGCAGCCCCGGACAGGGGATGTATGGGGACTATGGCTACACCTTC.

This chain uses TRBV27 with TRBJ2-2, with D possibly TRBD1 on 6 matching bases. The CDR3 is 15 residues long. V lost 5 bases, J lost 6 bases, and 16 bases lay in between. CDR1 is MNHEY and CDR2 is SMNVEV in the germline V gene (reference sequence). CDR3: CASSGNRVEAGELFF. The CDR3 region has the DNA TGTGCCAGCAGTGGCAACAGGGTGGAGGCCGGGGAGCTGTTTTTT.

This rearrangement joins TRBV7-6 to TRBJ2-5; 12 bases match TRBD2. The V gene's germline CDR1 is SGHVS and CDR2 FNYEAQ. J was trimmed by 4 bases and V by 4 bases; bases with no gene match: 10. The CDR3 spans 17 residues. Written as DNA, the CDR3 is TGTGCCAGCAGCTCTTACCCGCTAGCGGGGGGGCTAGAGACCCAGTACTTC. Encoded protein: CASSSYPLAGGLETQYF.

The chain is built from TRBV19 and TRBJ1-1; 9 bases fit TRBD1. CDR3 length: 14 amino acids. J was trimmed by 6 bases and V by 4 bases; bases with no gene match: 6. Germline CDR1 is LNHDA and CDR2 is SQIVND (reference sequence). The DNA of the CDR3 is TGTGCCAGTAGTACGGGACAGGGATCCGCTGAAGCTTTCTTT. This sequence encodes CASSTGQGSAEAFF.

This clone occurred a few times. V and J are TRBV7-9 and TRBJ1-6; TRBD1 aligns across 9 bases. With 2 bases clipped from V and 8 bases from J, the junction kept 4 bases outside the gene matches. The CDR3 extends over 15 amino acids. Per germline, CDR1 SEHNR and CDR2 FQNEAQ (reference sequence). The CDR3 nucleotides read TGTGCCAGCAGCTTAAGGGGACAGGGTGATTCACCCCTCCACTTT. Protein product: CASSLRGQGDSPLHF.

This clone showed up just once. V usage is TRBV11-2 and J usage is TRBJ2-1; tentative D call: TRBD2 (6 bases). The CDR3 has 12 amino acids. Germline lookup yields CDR1 SGHAT and CDR2 FQNNGV. Trimming shortened V by 2 bases and J by 12 bases, and 11 bases separated the two germline ends. As DNA, the CDR3 is TGTGCCAGCAGCTTAAATTTGGGGGGGCAGTTCTTC. Amino acids: CASSLNLGGQFF.

As to this clone: Other DNA sequences from this sample encode an identical CDR3 as well. The V call is TRBV30, the J call TRBJ1-5; D gene unclear. Deletions cut 3 bases from V and 2 bases from J, with 5 bases between. The CDR3 sequence is 12 residues long. Germline V gives CDR1 GTSNPN, CDR2 SVGIG (reference sequence). The CDR3 DNA reads TGTGCCTGGAGCCGTGGCAATCAGCCCCAGCATTTT. Its translation: CAWSRGNQPQHF.

This sequence joins TRBV15 and TRBJ1-5, with TRBD1 identical over 9 bases. The ends lost 5 bases at V and 5 bases at J; junction bases unmatched: 7. Germline CDR1 is LNHNV and CDR2 is YYDKDF (reference sequence). CDR3 length: 15 residues. In DNA form, the CDR3 reads TGTGCCACCAGCTTTACCGGGACAGGGCATCAGCCCCAGCATTTT. It specifies CATSFTGTGHQPQHF.

The rearrangement joins TRBV25-1 to TRBJ2-3, with 9 bases identical to TRBD1. CDR3 length equals 15 residues. The V and J ends lost 2 bases and 3 bases, in that order; junction bases with no gene match: 3. Germline V lookup: CDR1 MGHDK, CDR2 SYGVNS. DNA of the CDR3: TGTGCCAGCAGTGAAGGGGACAGGGAGACAGATACGCAGTATTTT. This gives the protein CASSEGDRETDTQYF.

This chain connects TRBV6-6 to TRBJ2-1; maybe TRBD2 (6 bases). Germline V gene data show CDR1 as MNHNY and CDR2 as SVGAGI (reference sequence). V shed 5 bases and J shed 10 bases, with 9 bases lying between them. CDR3 length: 11 amino acids. CDR3 amino acids: CASSTGSEQFF. As DNA, the CDR3 is TGTGCCAGCAGTACCGGGAGCGAGCAGTTCTTC.

The V call is TRBV5-1, the J call TRBJ1-3, with D perhaps TRBD1 (5 bases). The V gene's germline CDR1 is SGHRS and CDR2 YFSETQ. V was trimmed by 0 bases and J by 2 bases, leaving 9 bases between them. The CDR3 spans 15 residues. As DNA, the CDR3 is TGCGCCAGCAGCTTGGATGGGGGGACTGGAAACACCATATATTTT. It encodes CASSLDGGTGNTIYF.

This clone was seen only once. This chain connects TRBV19 to TRBJ2-1; 8 bases line up with TRBD2. The CDR3 totals 16 residues. Per germline, CDR1 LNHDA and CDR2 SQIVND (reference sequence). The J segment lost 1 base and the V segment lost 5 bases, leaving 7 bases of the junction unmatched. DNA of the CDR3: TGTGCCAGTAGTTTGGACCGGGAGGGGTCCTACAATGAGCAGTTCTTC. This encodes CASSLDREGSYNEQFF.

This sequence joins TRBV5-1 and TRBJ2-2; 9 bases map to TRBD1. The CDR3 has 15 amino acids. V was pared by 8 bases and J by 1 base, with 6 bases of the junction left unmatched. Germline V CDR1 and CDR2: SGHRS, YFSETQ. The CDR3 DNA reads TGCGCCAGTGATCCGGGACAGGGGAACACCGGGGAGCTGTTTTTT. Translation gives CASDPGQGNTGELFF.

This chain joins TRBV6-6 and TRBJ2-5; TRBD1 aligns across 9 bases. With V trimmed by 2 bases and J by 5 bases, 9 bases remained unmatched. Looked up from germline, CDR1 is MNHNY and CDR2 is SVGAGI (reference sequence). This CDR3 is 16 amino acids long. CDR3 protein: CASSYTLTGGEETQYF. CDR3 nucleotide sequence: TGTGCCAGCAGTTACACCCTTACAGGGGGCGAGGAGACCCAGTACTTC.